A selection of T cell receptor beta chains follows, all from one sample in a study of blood T cell repertoires in COVID-19. This table comes from immunoSEQ multiplex PCR, and its TCRdb copy is limited to in-frame clones, with some not included. The sample includes about 100,000 clones, more than 90% seen only once; the top ten take about 1.7%. Material: peripheral blood. These receptors were collected from a man aged 55 to 70 with acute or convalescent COVID-19. The CDR3 runs from the conserved cysteine through the conserved F or W. A D gene is named only where the DNA matches it firmly. A clone size is listed for some rows: how often the clone was seen (once, few, many), or a class if it is expanded.

d_gene: TRBD1
abundance: NA
v_gene: TRBV5-5
j_gene: TRBJ1-1
CDR3nt: TGTGCCAGCAGCATTCCAGGGGGCACTGAAGCTTTCTTT
CDR3aa: CASSIPGGTEAFF

d_gene: NA
abundance: few
v_gene: TRBV5-1
j_gene: TRBJ2-3
CDR3nt: TGCGCCAGCAGCTTTAAGTCTAGCGTGACAGATACGCAGTATTTT
CDR3aa: CASSFKSSVTDTQYF

d_gene: NA
abundance: NA
v_gene: TRBV2
j_gene: TRBJ2-5
CDR3nt: TGTGCCAGTAGCGGGGACAGCAAAGAGACCCAGTACTTC
CDR3aa: CASSGDSKETQYF

d_gene: TRBD2
abundance: NA
v_gene: TRBV11-2
j_gene: TRBJ2-1
CDR3nt: TGTGCCAGCAGCCCCAGTGGCCGTCGGGCCACCCGGGGGGGTGAGCAGTTCTTC
CDR3aa: CASSPSGRRATRGGEQFF

d_gene: TRBD1
abundance: NA
v_gene: TRBV19
j_gene: TRBJ2-7
CDR3nt: TGTGCCAGTAGCCAACTAGGGGGCACCTACGAGCAGTACTTC
CDR3aa: CASSQLGGTYEQYF

d_gene: TRBD2
abundance: NA
v_gene: TRBV18
j_gene: TRBJ2-5
CDR3nt: TGTGCCAGCTCCCACGGGGGGAACCAAGAGACCCAGTACTTC
CDR3aa: CASSHGGNQETQYF

d_gene: NA
abundance: NA
v_gene: TRBV13
j_gene: TRBJ2-7
CDR3nt: TGTGCCAGCAGCTTGGGGGCCTCGGTCGAGCAGTACTTC
CDR3aa: CASSLGASVEQYF

d_gene: TRBD1
abundance: NA
v_gene: TRBV19
j_gene: TRBJ1-5
CDR3nt: TGTGCCAGTAGGGGAAGGACAGGGGATTCTAGGCAGCCCCAGCATTTT
CDR3aa: CASRGRTGDSRQPQHF

d_gene: NA
abundance: NA
v_gene: TRBV19
j_gene: TRBJ1-6
CDR3nt: TGTGCCGCTAAAGGGGCACATCGGAATTCACCCCTCCACTTT
CDR3aa: CAAKGAHRNSPLHF

d_gene: NA
abundance: NA
v_gene: TRBV5-4
j_gene: TRBJ2-6
CDR3nt: TGTGCCAGCAGCTTGGCCGGGGGCTCTGGGGCCAACGTCCTGACTTTC
CDR3aa: CASSLAGGSGANVLTF

d_gene: NA
abundance: NA
v_gene: TRBV3-1/TRBV3-2
j_gene: TRBJ1-1
CDR3nt: TGTGCCAGCAGCCATCAGGGGCGAAACACTGAAGCTTTCTTT
CDR3aa: CASSHQGRNTEAFF

d_gene: TRBD1
abundance: once
v_gene: TRBV18
j_gene: TRBJ1-2
CDR3nt: TGTGCCAGCTCACCTACGACAGGGGGCGCTGGGGGCTACACCTTC
CDR3aa: CASSPTTGGAGGYTF

d_gene: NA
abundance: NA
v_gene: TRBV5-4
j_gene: TRBJ1-1
CDR3nt: TGTGCCAGCAGCTTCCAGGGAAACACTGAAGCTTTCTTT
CDR3aa: CASSFQGNTEAFF